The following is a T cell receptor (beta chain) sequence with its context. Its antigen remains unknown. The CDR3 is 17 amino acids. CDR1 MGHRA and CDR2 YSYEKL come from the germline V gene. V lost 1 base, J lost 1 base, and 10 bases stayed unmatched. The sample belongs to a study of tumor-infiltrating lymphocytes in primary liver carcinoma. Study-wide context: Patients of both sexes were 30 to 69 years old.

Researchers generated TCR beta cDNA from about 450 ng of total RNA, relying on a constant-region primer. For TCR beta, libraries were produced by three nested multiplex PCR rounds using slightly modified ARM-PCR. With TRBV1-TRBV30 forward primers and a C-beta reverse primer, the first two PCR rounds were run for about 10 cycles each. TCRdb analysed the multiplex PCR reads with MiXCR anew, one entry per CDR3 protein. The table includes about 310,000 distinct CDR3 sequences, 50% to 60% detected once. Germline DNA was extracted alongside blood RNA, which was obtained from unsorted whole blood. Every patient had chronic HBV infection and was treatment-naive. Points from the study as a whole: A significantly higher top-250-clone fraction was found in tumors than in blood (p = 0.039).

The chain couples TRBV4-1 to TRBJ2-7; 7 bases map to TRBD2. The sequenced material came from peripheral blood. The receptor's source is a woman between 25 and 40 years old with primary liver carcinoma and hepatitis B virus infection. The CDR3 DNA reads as TGCGCCAGCAGCCAAGCGTGGGGACTACATCTTTCCTACGAGCAGTACTTC. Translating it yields CASSQAWGLHLSYEQYF.